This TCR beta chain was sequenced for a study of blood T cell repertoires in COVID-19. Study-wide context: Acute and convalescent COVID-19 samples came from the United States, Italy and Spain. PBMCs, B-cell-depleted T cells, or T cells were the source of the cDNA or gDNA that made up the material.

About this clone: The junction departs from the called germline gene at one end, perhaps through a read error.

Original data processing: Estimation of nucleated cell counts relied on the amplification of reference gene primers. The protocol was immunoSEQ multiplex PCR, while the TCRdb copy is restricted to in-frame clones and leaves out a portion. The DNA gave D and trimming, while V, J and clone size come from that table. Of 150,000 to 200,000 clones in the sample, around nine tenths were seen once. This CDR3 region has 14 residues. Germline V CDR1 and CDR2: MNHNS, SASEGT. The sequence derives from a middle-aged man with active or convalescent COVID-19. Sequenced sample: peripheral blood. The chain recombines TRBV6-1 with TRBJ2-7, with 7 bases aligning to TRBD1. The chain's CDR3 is CASSEPYPGTERPF. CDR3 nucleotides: TGTGCCAGCAGTGAGCCATACCCCGGGACAGAACGTCCATTC.